The sequence of this TCR beta chain was determined in a study of blood T cell repertoires in COVID-19. This clone was recorded a few times. Distinct nucleotide sequences in the sample also encode this CDR3. Germline CDR1 reads LNHDA; CDR2 reads SQIVND (reference sequence). The CDR3 consists of 13 residues. With 4 bases removed from V and 1 base from J, the gap between germline ends came to 7 bases. Libraries were prepared by immunoSEQ multiplex PCR; TCRdb keeps only in-frame clonotypes and omits some of them. This sample has fewer than 400,000 clones, with around 85% found just once. The source is a woman between 18 and 29 years old with acute or convalescent COVID-19. The V and J genes are TRBV19 and TRBJ2-5; a weak D match, TRBD1 (6 bases). Sequenced input: peripheral blood. CDR3 nucleotides: TGTGCCAGTAGTAGACAGGCCCAAGAGACCCAGTACTTC. Protein: CASSRQAQETQYF.